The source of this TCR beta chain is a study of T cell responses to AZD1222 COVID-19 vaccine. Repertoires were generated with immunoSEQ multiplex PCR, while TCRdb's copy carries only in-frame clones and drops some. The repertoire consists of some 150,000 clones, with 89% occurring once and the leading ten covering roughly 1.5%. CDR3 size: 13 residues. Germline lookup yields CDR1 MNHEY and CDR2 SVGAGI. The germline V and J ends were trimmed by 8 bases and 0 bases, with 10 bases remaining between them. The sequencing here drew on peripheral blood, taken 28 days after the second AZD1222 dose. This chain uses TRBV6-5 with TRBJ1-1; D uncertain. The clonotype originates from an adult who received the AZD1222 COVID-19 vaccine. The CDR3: CASQGFMNTEAFF. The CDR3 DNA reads TGTGCCAGCCAAGGTTTCATGAACACTGAAGCTTTCTTT.